The 32 T cell receptor beta chains in this list originate from one sample, sequenced in a study of blood T cell repertoires in COVID-19. The data were produced by immunoSEQ multiplex PCR, yet TCRdb's version contains in-frame clones alone and is incomplete. This sample has about 490,000 clones; 70% to 90% occur once, and the top ten carry about 3%. The specimen sequenced was peripheral blood. All receptors derive from a human donor in a cohort sampled during active COVID-19.

This rearrangement joins TRBV6-4 to TRBJ2-1; 10 bases align to TRBD2. Per the germline V gene, CDR1 is MRHNA and CDR2 is SNTAGT. The CDR3 has 19 amino acids. After removal of 6 bases from V and 6 bases from J, the junction contained 20 bases not matched to a gene. CDR3 amino acids: CASSEVKPSLAGESNEQFF. For the CDR3, the DNA is TGTGCCAGCAGCGAGGTCAAGCCTTCCCTAGCGGGAGAAAGCAATGAGCAGTTCTTC.

This chain connects TRBV18 to TRBJ2-7, with 8 bases matching TRBD1. The V segment lost 3 bases and the J segment 4 bases; nucleotides outside the gene matches: 5. Germline CDR1 reads KGHSH; CDR2 reads LQKENI. The CDR3 extends over 14 amino acids. CDR3 sequence: CASSPRTGTYEQYF. The CDR3 DNA sequence: TGTGCCAGCTCACCGAGGACAGGGACGTACGAGCAGTACTTC.

V is TRBV30 and J is TRBJ1-1; 8 bases line up with TRBD1. V dropped 2 bases and J dropped 1; count of bases not matched to a gene: 3. Germline loops: CDR1 GTSNPN, CDR2 SVGIG (reference sequence). The CDR3 length is 14 residues. The CDR3 nucleotides read TGTGCCTGGAGTAGGGACAGGCGGAACACTGAAGCTTTCTTT. Protein sequence: CAWSRDRRNTEAFF.

The chain uses TRBV11-3 and TRBJ2-1; D uncertain. The CDR3 runs to 16 residues. Germline values: CDR1 SGHNT, CDR2 YENEEA. The V end lost 3 bases, the J end lost 4 bases, and 16 bases lay between the germline ends. The DNA of the CDR3 is TGTGCCAGCAGCTTTGACACCCCTGGTCCTTACAATGAGCAGTTCTTC. Its protein is CASSFDTPGPYNEQFF.

V and J are TRBV19 and TRBJ2-2; D gene unclear. Trimming pared 3 bases from V and 4 bases from J, leaving 15 bases between. CDR1 and CDR2 from the germline V gene are LNHDA and SQIVND (reference sequence). This CDR3 comprises 16 residues. The CDR3 spells CASSIEVVRGTGELFF. DNA for the CDR3: TGTGCCAGTAGTATCGAAGTGGTAAGAGGCACCGGGGAGCTGTTTTTT.

The V call is TRBV10-1, the J call TRBJ2-3; tentatively, D is TRBD2 (6 bases). Germline V gives CDR1 WNHNN, CDR2 SYGVQD (reference sequence). V dropped 3 bases and J dropped 3 bases, with 13 bases sitting between them. The length of the CDR3 is 15 residues. The chain's CDR3 is CASSDGTLGTDTQYF. Written as DNA, the CDR3 is TGCGCCAGCAGTGACGGGACTTTGGGTACAGATACGCAGTATTTT.

This chain joins TRBV27 and TRBJ2-7; 11 bases are a match to TRBD2. The CDR3 runs to 16 residues. Germline assignment: CDR1 MNHEY and CDR2 SMNVEV (reference sequence). J was trimmed by 2 bases and V by 5 bases; bases with no gene match: 8. The CDR3 DNA sequence: TGTGCCAGCAGTCCGAGGACTAGCGGGTCCACCTACGAGCAGTACTTC. Its protein is CASSPRTSGSTYEQYF.

The V gene is TRBV6-4, the J gene TRBJ1-2; 10 nucleotides align to TRBD1. The CDR3 runs 15 residues. Germline V gene data show CDR1 as MRHNA and CDR2 as SNTAGT. Losses at the gene ends were 5 bases for V and 8 bases for J; bases not matched to a gene: 11. The CDR3 protein is CASSQELTGGEGYTF. The CDR3 nucleotides read TGTGCCAGCAGTCAAGAGTTGACAGGGGGCGAAGGCTACACCTTC.

DNA of the CDR3: TGTGCCACCAGTGATTTTCTCGGGAGTGTGCATACGCAGTATTTT. Its translation: CATSDFLGSVHTQYF. V is TRBV24-1 and J is TRBJ2-3; the D gene is possibly TRBD2 (6 bases). Trimming stripped 1 base from V and 7 bases from J, with 14 bases between. The CDR3 spans 15 residues. Germline loops: CDR1 KGHDR, CDR2 SFDVKD.

The chain employs TRBV9 and TRBJ1-1; D ambiguous. The CDR3 spans 16 residues. CDR1 is SGDLS and CDR2 is YYNGEE in the germline V gene. V was cut by 2 bases and J by 0 bases, with 14 bases left in between. The CDR3 loop reads CASSVAPRRMNTEAFF. DNA of the CDR3: TGTGCCAGCAGCGTGGCCCCAAGGAGGATGAACACTGAAGCTTTCTTT. Using reference TRBV9 and TRBJ1-1 for the parts outside the CDR3, the full variable domain is DSGVTQTPKHLITATGQRVTLRCSPRSGDLSVYWYQQSLDQGLQFLIQYYNGEERAKGNILERFSAQQFPDLHSELNLSSLELGDSALYFCASSVAPRRMNTEAFFGQGTRLTVV.

CDR3: CASSTPGLYTEAFF. The CDR3 DNA follows: TGTGCCAGCAGTACCCCGGGACTGTACACTGAAGCTTTCTTT. The rearrangement joins TRBV6-6 to TRBJ1-1, with a weak D call TRBD1 (5 bases). V was shortened by 5 bases and J by 3 bases, with 13 bases between the two germline ends. This CDR3 is built from 14 residues. CDR1 and CDR2 from the germline V gene are MNHNY and SVGAGI (reference sequence).

This chain links TRBV5-1 with TRBJ2-7, with 9 bases lining up with TRBD2. The CDR3 is 14 residues long. Trimming took 2 bases from V and 7 from J; bases not matched to a gene: 7. Germline loops: CDR1 SGHRS, CDR2 YFSETQ. CDR3 nucleotides: TGCGCCAGCAGCTTCCTAGCGGGAACAGGAGAGCAGTACTTC. Protein sequence: CASSFLAGTGEQYF. Combining the CDR3 with reference TRBV5-1 and TRBJ2-7 gives the whole variable domain KAGVTQTPRYLIKTRGQQVTLSCSPISGHRSVSWYQQTPGQGLQFLFEYFSETQRNKGNFPGRFSGRQFSNSRSEMNVSTLELGDSALYLCASSFLAGTGEQYFGPGTRLTVT.

The chain is built from TRBV7-3 and TRBJ1-1, with TRBD1 matching 8 bases. Germline assignment: CDR1 SGHTA and CDR2 FQGTGA. Unmatched junction bases numbered 6, after V lost 5 bases and J lost 4 bases. The CDR3 sequence is 14 residues long. The CDR3 DNA follows: TGTGCCAGCAGCAAGACAGGGGACGGCACTGAAGCTTTCTTT. Amino acid sequence: CASSKTGDGTEAFF.

J is TRBJ1-1 and V is TRBV25-1; 9 bases fit TRBD1. The CDR3 sequence is 14 residues long. CDR1 is MGHDK and CDR2 is SYGVNS in the germline V gene. The trim removed 5 bases at V and 1 base at J, leaving 2 bases unmatched. The CDR3 sequence: CASSPGQGNTEAFF. The CDR3 DNA is TGTGCCAGCAGTCCGGGACAGGGGAACACTGAAGCTTTCTTT. The entire variable domain, with the rest obtained from reference TRBV25-1 and TRBJ1-1, is as follows: EADIYQTPRYLVIGTGKKITLECSQTMGHDKMYWYQQDPGMELHLIHYSYGVNSTEKGDLSSESTVSRIRTEHFPLTLESARPSHTSQYLCASSPGQGNTEAFFGQGTRLTVV.

The J gene is TRBJ1-6, the V gene TRBV28, with D hard to call. Germline values: CDR1 MDHEN, CDR2 SYDVKM. CDR3 length equals 15 residues. Trimming removed 1 base at V and 5 bases at J, with 9 bases between. The CDR3 here is CASSLSSGDNSPLHF. CDR3 coding DNA: TGTGCCAGCAGTTTATCTTCAGGTGATAATTCACCCCTCCACTTT.

The chain joins TRBV11-2 to TRBJ2-3, with 8 bases aligning to TRBD2. CDR1 and CDR2 from the germline V gene are SGHAT and FQNNGV. There are 17 residues in the CDR3. Germline trimming cut 3 bases from V and 2 bases from J; bases unmatched to any gene: 10. Here the CDR3 DNA reads TGTGCCAGCAGCTTCTCCTCCGGGACTAGAGACACAGATACGCAGTATTTT. This sequence encodes CASSFSSGTRDTDTQYF.

This chain connects TRBV14 to TRBJ2-1, with a weak D call TRBD2 (6 bases). CDR3 length: 17 residues. Deletions cut 4 bases from V and 2 bases from J, with 18 bases between. Looked up from germline, CDR1 is SGHDN and CDR2 is FVKESK. The CDR3 here is CASSPREGSGPYNEQFF. The CDR3 DNA reads TGTGCCAGCAGCCCCAGGGAAGGTAGCGGACCCTACAATGAGCAGTTCTTC.

This chain uses TRBV7-8 with TRBJ1-1, with D hard to call. The germline V and J ends were trimmed by 5 bases and 7 bases, with 26 bases remaining between them. Germline CDR1 is SGHVS and CDR2 is FQNEAQ. This CDR3 comprises 17 residues. The CDR3: CASSPRGGPKAMDEAFF. In DNA, the CDR3 is TGTGCCAGCAGCCCCCGCGGAGGCCCTAAAGCTATGGATGAAGCTTTCTTT.

V usage is TRBV19 and J usage is TRBJ2-1; TRBD2 agrees at 13 bases. The CDR3 covers 17 residues. The J segment lost 0 bases and the V segment lost 5 bases, leaving 4 bases of the junction unmatched. Germline V gene data show CDR1 as LNHDA and CDR2 as SQIVND (reference sequence). The CDR3: CASSGLAGAVSYNEQFF. In DNA form, the CDR3 reads TGTGCCAGTAGTGGACTAGCGGGAGCAGTCTCCTACAATGAGCAGTTCTTC.

V gene TRBV10-3 combines with J gene TRBJ2-1; 8 bases are shared with TRBD2. The CDR3 has 15 amino acids. The germline V gene encodes CDR1 ENHRY and CDR2 SYGVKD. J lost 7 bases, V lost 4 bases, and 9 bases had no gene match. CDR3 sequence reads: CAISGSGRALNEQFF. In nucleotides, the CDR3 is TGTGCCATCAGTGGATCCGGGAGGGCCTTGAATGAGCAGTTCTTC.

The CDR3: CASSLGGSPGNNEQFF. The CDR3 coding sequence is TGTGCCAGCAGCCTTGGGGGGAGCCCCGGAAACAATGAGCAGTTCTTC. The V gene is TRBV7-3, the J gene TRBJ2-1; D is perhaps TRBD2 (6 bases). Between the trimmed V and J ends, which lost 5 bases and 5 bases, there was a span of 19 bases. The germline CDR1 and CDR2 sequences are SGHTA and FQGTGA. The CDR3 length is 16 residues.

This clone was detected once. The rearrangement uses TRBV19 and TRBJ1-4; D perhaps matches TRBD1 (5 bases). The CDR3 contains 15 residues. Germline V gives CDR1 LNHDA, CDR2 SQIVND (reference sequence). V was clipped by 1 base and J by 7 bases, with 13 bases between them. The CDR3 nucleotides read TGTGCCAGTAGTATAGGGGGGGGACCGCTTGAAAAACTGTTTTTT. This codes for CASSIGGGPLEKLFF.

The V gene is TRBV28, the J gene TRBJ1-1; a weak D match, TRBD1 (6 bases). Germline V lookup: CDR1 MDHEN, CDR2 SYDVKM. This CDR3 comprises 13 residues. Between the trimmed V and J ends, which lost 7 bases and 2 bases, there was a span of 11 bases. CDR3 nucleotide sequence: TGTGCCAGCACCTGGGACACCAACACTGAAGCTTTCTTT. Its protein is CASTWDTNTEAFF. Full variable domain (rest looked up from reference TRBV28 and TRBJ1-1): DVKVTQSSRYLVKRTGEKVFLECVQDMDHENMFWYRQDPGLGLRLIYFSYDVKMKEKGDIPEGYSVSREKKERFSLILESASTNQTSMYLCASTWDTNTEAFFGQGTRLTVV.

V is TRBV18 and J is TRBJ2-3, with TRBD2 identical over 7 bases. This CDR3 is built from 15 residues. The V gene end was trimmed by 0 bases and the J gene end by 2 bases; junction bases not matched to a gene: 2. Germline V lookup: CDR1 KGHSH, CDR2 LQKENI. The CDR3 protein is CASSPPLADTDTQYF. The CDR3 DNA is TGTGCCAGCTCACCACCCCTAGCGGACACAGATACGCAGTATTTT.

The chain combines TRBV7-3 with TRBJ1-3, with D possibly matching TRBD1 (5 bases). The germline V gene has CDR1 SGHTA and CDR2 FQGTGA. Trimming shortened V by 5 bases and J by 0 bases, and 8 bases separated the two germline ends. CDR3 length: 14 residues. This CDR3 is CASSADSSGNTIYF. The CDR3, as DNA: TGTGCCAGCAGCGCAGACAGCTCTGGAAACACCATATATTTT.

V and J are TRBV2 and TRBJ2-1; 12 nucleotides agree with TRBD2. This CDR3 spans 15 amino acids. The germline V gene has CDR1 SNHLY and CDR2 FYNNEI. With 5 bases clipped from V and 6 bases from J, the junction kept 5 bases outside the gene matches. The CDR3 DNA is TGTGCCAGCAGTCCAGGACTAGCGGGAAGCAATGAGCAGTTCTTC. Translated: CASSPGLAGSNEQFF.

This clone was observed a few times. The chain has TRBV9 and TRBJ1-1; 8 bases align to TRBD1. The germline V gene has CDR1 SGDLS and CDR2 YYNGEE. This CDR3 region has 14 residues. The ends lost 3 bases at V and 2 bases at J; junction bases unmatched: 3. CDR3 amino acids: CASSATGANTEAFF. The CDR3 DNA follows: TGTGCCAGCAGCGCGACAGGGGCTAACACTGAAGCTTTCTTT.

A single count supports this clone. This chain uses TRBV6-2 or TRBV6-3 with TRBJ1-5, with 8 bases matching TRBD1. The trim removed 6 bases at V and 5 bases at J, leaving 9 bases unmatched. The germline V gene has CDR1 MNHEY and CDR2 SVGEGT. The CDR3 runs to 15 residues. CDR3 protein: CASSPNDRGYQPQHF. DNA for the CDR3: TGTGCCAGCAGCCCAAACGACAGGGGCTATCAGCCCCAGCATTTT.

About this clone: The same CDR3 can be traced to other DNA sequences in this sample. The chain carries TRBV5-6 and TRBJ1-1; the match to TRBD1 covers 12 bases. Trimming at V came to 3 bases and at J to 2 bases, leaving 2 bases not matched to a gene. CDR3 size: 15 residues. Germline-derived CDR1 and CDR2 are SGHDT and YYEEEE. The CDR3 DNA is TGTGCCAGCAGCTCCGGGACAGGGGGCAACACTGAAGCTTTCTTT. Protein sequence: CASSSGTGGNTEAFF.

The V gene is TRBV7-9, the J gene TRBJ2-1, with D maybe TRBD2 (6 bases). CDR1 and CDR2 (germline): SEHNR, FQNEAQ (reference sequence). With 1 base removed from V and 0 bases from J, the gap between germline ends came to 10 bases. The CDR3 is made up of 16 amino acids. CDR3 DNA sequence: TGTGCCAGCAGCTTAGTGAGCGGGCGCTCCTACAATGAGCAGTTCTTC. As protein: CASSLVSGRSYNEQFF.

The V gene is TRBV30, the J gene TRBJ1-2; D is unclear. The V end was cut by 3 bases, the J end by 8 bases, with 13 bases between. The CDR3 is made up of 12 amino acids. Germline V gene lookup returns CDR1 GTSNPN and CDR2 SVGIG (reference sequence). In DNA, the CDR3 is TGTGCCTGGAGCAGGTTGGTCGCCGGCTACACCTTC. Translating gives CAWSRLVAGYTF.

The chain recombines TRBV9 with TRBJ2-2; D perhaps matches TRBD2 (7 bases). The CDR3 is 16 residues long. Germline values: CDR1 SGDLS, CDR2 YYNGEE. V lost 3 bases and J 6 bases, leaving 18 bases between the germline ends. CDR3 DNA: TGTGCCAGCAGCGCCAGGGGCGGGAGTAAATCCGGGGAGCTGTTTTTT. This sequence encodes CASSARGGSKSGELFF.